This T cell receptor (beta chain) was identified during a study of blood T cell repertoires in COVID-19. Cohort assignment relied on participant-reported clinical history. Generated by immunoSEQ multiplex PCR, the TCRdb table keeps only in-frame clones and is missing some. The sample comprises more than 400,000 clones, about nine tenths of which are singletons, and less than 0.75% rests with the top ten. Per the germline V gene, CDR1 is SNHLY and CDR2 is FYNNEI. This CDR3 has 14 amino acids. V shed 7 bases, J shed 5 bases, and the junction held 7 bases outside the gene matches. What was sequenced was PBMCs or T cells enriched from blood (not recorded which). The TCR originated in a man aged 18 to 35 who had recovered from COVID-19. The gene calls are TRBV2 and TRBJ2-5, with 10 nucleotides matching TRBD2. CDR3 amino acids: CASMRAGGRETQYF. The CDR3 nucleotides are TGTGCCAGCATGAGAGCGGGAGGGCGGGAGACCCAGTACTTC.